This T cell receptor beta chain derives from a study of CD8 T cells in Susac syndrome. RNA totalling 0.5 to 1 ug underwent reverse transcription with random hexamers. TCRdb independently ran MiXCR on the immunoSEQ multiplex PCR reads; one entry per CDR3 protein. The sample shows over 350,000 distinct CDR3 sequences, around 85% of them seen only once. Sample: CD8+ T cells from PBMCs. This clonotype originated in a human donor with multiple sclerosis.

In DNA, the CDR3 is TGTGCCAGCAGCGTGGTCCAGGACATCTTGAACACTGAAGCTTTCTTT. Encoded protein: CASSVVQDILNTEAFF. This chain connects TRBV7-8 to TRBJ1-1; a weak D match, TRBD1 (5 bases). Germline loops: CDR1 SGHVS, CDR2 FQNEAQ. This CDR3 has 16 residues. The V end lost 5 bases, the J end lost 0 bases, and 16 bases lay between the germline ends.